Presented here are 20 T cell receptor beta chains from one specimen sequenced in a study of T cell clonality in common variable immunodeficiency. Some clones are missing from TCRdb's copy, which holds only in-frame ones; the method was immunoSEQ multiplex PCR. In total the sample includes tens of thousands of clones, none of them seen once. Sequencing input: peripheral blood mononuclear cells. Receptors were obtained from a person aged 18 to 75 in good health.

This clone came up many times. The CDR3 end is not reached by the read, which stops 3 residues before it; the germline J gene fills it in. This chain connects TRBV20-1 to TRBJ2-6; D ambiguous. CDR1 and CDR2 (germline): DFQATT, SNEGSKA (reference sequence). V was clipped by 3 bases and J by 0 bases, with 15 bases between them. The length of the CDR3 is 17 residues. This CDR3 reads CSARRQVPLSGANVLTF. The part of the CDR3 DNA that was read is TGCAGTGCTAGGAGGCAGGTCCCTCTCTCTGGGGCCAACGTC.

This clone was seen at least ten times. The CDR3 end falls 3 residues outside the read, so it is completed with the germline J gene. This sequence joins TRBV12-3 or TRBV12-4 and TRBJ2-1; tentatively, D is TRBD1 (5 bases). V was trimmed by 0 bases and J by 8 bases, leaving 5 bases between them. There are 12 residues in the CDR3. The covered CDR3 bases are TGTGCCAGCAGTTTAGCAGGGGATGAG. Its translation is CASSLAGDE. The complete CDR3 protein is CASSLAGDEQFF.

This clone was counted ten times or more. The read is 3 residues too short to cover the CDR3 end, so that end is filled in from the germline J gene. This chain joins TRBV5-4 and TRBJ2-5, with 8 bases aligning to TRBD1. V lost 4 bases and J lost 6; bases outside the gene matches: 5. This CDR3 spans 13 amino acids. Germline V gene data show CDR1 as SGHNT and CDR2 as YYREEE (reference sequence). The CDR3 bases that were read are TGTGCCAGCAGCCCCGACAGGGGAAAGACC. The encoded protein is CASSPDRGKT. The entire CDR3 protein reads CASSPDRGKTQYF.

Ten or more counts support this clone. The sequenced fragment ends 3 residues before the CDR3 boundary, so the rest is inferred from the germline J gene. The chain joins TRBV9 to TRBJ1-4; TRBD1 matches 7 bases. This CDR3 spans 16 amino acids. Losses at the gene ends were 4 bases for V and 6 bases for J; bases not matched to a gene: 12. The germline V gene has CDR1 SGDLS and CDR2 YYNGEE. CDR3 loop: CASSSHSDRVDEKLFF. CDR3 DNA, as far as it was read: TGTGCCAGCAGCTCCCACTCTGACAGGGTAGATGAAAAA.

This clone showed up many times. CDR3: CASSRSGSGNTGELFF. The part of the CDR3 DNA that was read is TGTGCCAGCAGCCGTAGCGGGAGCGGTAACACCGGGGAG. The V gene is TRBV7-6, the J gene TRBJ2-2; the match to TRBD2 covers 9 bases. The read terminates 3 residues before the CDR3 end, so the remaining end is supplied by the germline J gene. V shed 5 bases and J 2 bases; nucleotides not matched to a gene: 6. The germline V gene encodes CDR1 SGHVS and CDR2 FNYEAQ. The CDR3 has 16 amino acids.

This clone was seen repeatedly, ten times or more. The read ends 3 residues before the CDR3 terminus; that terminus is restored from the germline J gene. The V gene is TRBV19, the J gene TRBJ2-5, with 7 bases aligning to TRBD2. Germline lookup yields CDR1 LNHDA and CDR2 SQIVND (reference sequence). J gave up 5 bases and V 10 bases, and 10 bases lay outside the gene matches. The CDR3 loop spans 13 amino acids. The CDR3 sequence: CATKERDLETQYF. The sequenced part of the CDR3 DNA is TGTGCCACCAAAGAGCGGGATTTGGAGACC.

This clone was seen many times. The sequenced fragment ends 3 residues before the CDR3 boundary, so the rest is inferred from the germline J gene. The chain couples TRBV4-1 to TRBJ2-7; a weak D match, TRBD2 (5 bases). Per the germline V gene, CDR1 is MGHRA and CDR2 is YSYEKL. The CDR3 sequence is 15 residues long. Trimming shortened V by 0 bases and J by 5 bases, and 14 bases separated the two germline ends. The CDR3 sequence: CASSQDLGVPHEQYF. The sequenced part of the CDR3 DNA is TGCGCCAGCAGCCAAGATCTCGGGGTCCCTCACGAG.

This clone was counted at least ten times. The CDR3 end is not reached by the read, which stops 3 residues before it; the germline J gene fills it in. The rearrangement links TRBV7-2 to TRBJ2-4, with 15 bases fitting TRBD2. The CDR3 consists of 18 residues. V shed 0 bases and J 7 bases; nucleotides not matched to a gene: 7. Germline V gives CDR1 SGHTA, CDR2 FQGNSA. The CDR3 region is CASSLAGLAGGYGNIQYF. Partial CDR3 DNA: TGTGCCAGCAGCTTAGCCGGACTAGCGGGAGGGTATGGGAACATT.

This clone was detected many times. The read is 3 residues too short to cover the CDR3 end, so that end is filled in from the germline J gene. This sequence joins TRBV19 and TRBJ1-2, with 7 bases fitting TRBD1. The V gene's germline CDR1 is LNHDA and CDR2 SQIVND (reference sequence). This CDR3 is 14 amino acids long. The V gene end was trimmed by 5 bases and the J gene end by 5 bases; junction bases not matched to a gene: 8. The CDR3 bases that were read are TGTGCCAGTAGTCCACCGGGACAGCCGTATGGC. Translated: CASSPPGQPYG. The full-length CDR3 reads as CASSPPGQPYGYTF. Full variable domain (remainder filled in from reference TRBV19 and TRBJ1-2): DGGITQSPKYLFRKEGQNVTLSCEQNLNHDAMYWYRQDPGQGLRLIYYSQIVNDFQKGDIAEGYSVSREKKESFPLTVTSAQKNPTAFYLCASSPPGQPYGYTFGSGTRLTVV.

This clone was seen many times. From the germline J gene comes the end of the CDR3, since the read stops 3 residues before it. V is TRBV29-1 and J is TRBJ2-5; 11 bases are a match to TRBD2. V gave up 4 bases and J gave up 1 base; unmatched junction bases: 8. The CDR3 is made up of 16 amino acids. Germline-derived CDR1 and CDR2 are SQVTM and ANQGSEA. The sequenced part of the CDR3 DNA is TGCAGCGTTGCTAATCTAGCGGGAGGCATCCAAGAGACC. Its protein product is CSVANLAGGIQET. The whole CDR3 is CSVANLAGGIQETQYF. The full variable domain, rest sourced from reference TRBV29-1 and TRBJ2-5, is SAVISQKPSRDICQRGTSLTIQCQVDSQVTMMFWYRQQPGQSLTLIATANQGSEATYESGFVIDKFPISRPNLTFSTLTVSNMSPEDSSIYLCSVANLAGGIQETQYFGPGTRLLVL.

This clone was counted a few times. Given a much more abundant clone one base away, this may be a read error. The sequence runs out 3 residues before the end of the CDR3; the remainder is reconstructed from the germline J gene. The genes are TRBV19 and TRBJ1-4; 8 bases match TRBD1. The CDR3 contains 15 residues. Germline V gene lookup returns CDR1 LNHDA and CDR2 SQIVND (reference sequence). CDR3 amino acids: CASSIGQGRANVLFF. Partial CDR3 DNA: TGTGCCAGTAGTATCGGACAGGGAAGGGCCAACGTA. Combining the CDR3 with reference TRBV19 and TRBJ1-4 gives the whole variable domain DGGITQSPKYLFRKEGQNVTLSCEQNLNHDAMYWYRQDPGQGLRLIYYSQIVNDFQKGDIAEGYSVSREKKESFPLTVTSAQKNPTAFYLCASSIGQGRANVLFFGSGTQLSVL.

This clone was seen ten or more times. The read ends 3 residues shy of where the CDR3 ends; the end is completed using the germline J gene. The chain couples TRBV30 to TRBJ1-2; tentatively, D is TRBD1 (6 bases). The CDR3 runs to 14 residues. Trimming shortened V by 3 bases and J by 1 base, and 12 bases separated the two germline ends. Germline CDR1 GTSNPN, CDR2 SVGIG (reference sequence). The CDR3: CAWRTLGGNYGYTF. Incomplete CDR3 DNA: TGTGCCTGGAGAACCTTAGGGGGTAACTATGGC. The variable domain in full, with the rest retrieved from reference TRBV30 and TRBJ1-2, is SQTIHQWPATLVQPVGSPLSLECTVEGTSNPNLYWYRQAAGRGLQLLFYSVGIGQISSEVPQNLSASRPQDRQFILSSKKLLLSDSGFYLCAWRTLGGNYGYTFGSGTRLTVV.

With regard to this clone: The CDR3 end falls 3 residues outside the read, so it is completed with the germline J gene. The chain recombines TRBV7-8 with TRBJ2-3; 11 bases are shared with TRBD2. Germline CDR1 is SGHVS and CDR2 is FQNEAQ. The CDR3 spans 15 residues. J lost 3 bases, V lost 5 bases, and 4 bases had no gene match. CDR3 DNA, as far as it was read: TGTGCCAGCAGCCAGACTAGCGGGACAACAGATACG. Protein sequence: CASSQTSGTTDT. Given in full, the CDR3 is CASSQTSGTTDTQYF. The entire variable domain, with the rest obtained from reference TRBV7-8 and TRBJ2-3, is as follows: GAGVSQSPRYKVAKRGQDVALRCDPISGHVSLFWYQQALGQGPEFLTYFQNEAQLDKSGLPSDRFFAERPEGSVSTLKIQRTQQEDSAVYLCASSQTSGTTDTQYFGPGTRLTVL.

With regard to this clone: Read sequence stops 3 residues before the CDR3 end, and the germline J gene provides the missing end. The V and J genes are TRBV5-3 and TRBJ2-7; perhaps TRBD2 as D (5 bases). Being an ORF, TRBV5-3 has a function that is uncertain. Trimming removed 5 bases from V and 2 bases from J, with 17 bases in between. The length of the CDR3 is 15 residues. CDR3 DNA (partial): TGTGCCAGAAGGTCGGGGAGAAACCGACCCTACGAG. Protein: CARRSGRNRPYE. The complete CDR3 sequence is CARRSGRNRPYEQYF.

At least ten counts were recorded for this clone. CDR3 loop: CASSRTGTGELFF. The sequenced CDR3 bases are TGTGCCAGTAGTAGGACAGGGACCGGGGAG. J is TRBJ2-2 and V is TRBV19, with 8 bases matching TRBD1. Read data end 3 residues before the CDR3 end; the end is taken from the germline J gene. The CDR3 totals 13 residues. Germline CDR1 is LNHDA and CDR2 is SQIVND (reference sequence). Trimming at V came to 4 bases and at J to 5 bases, leaving 0 bases not matched to a gene.

This clone was seen more than once but under ten times. The read is 3 residues too short to cover the CDR3 end, so that end is filled in from the germline J gene. The J gene is TRBJ1-2, the V gene TRBV30, with 8 bases aligning to TRBD1. CDR1 is GTSNPN and CDR2 is SVGIG in the germline V gene (reference sequence). This CDR3 is built from 17 residues. The CDR3 reads CAWSRSGPGTGTYDYTF. Partial CDR3 DNA: TGTGCCTGGAGCAGATCGGGACCCGGGACAGGAACCTACGAC.

This clone was recorded many times. The read finishes 3 residues shy of the CDR3 end, and the germline J gene is used to complete it. This rearrangement joins TRBV5-1 to TRBJ2-5, with 8 bases fitting TRBD1. Germline V gives CDR1 SGHRS, CDR2 YFSETQ. After removal of 1 base from V and 2 bases from J, the junction contained 7 bases not matched to a gene. The CDR3 contains 16 residues. The CDR3 loop reads CASSLRFGQGQETQYF. Partial CDR3 DNA: TGCGCCAGCAGCTTGAGATTCGGACAGGGTCAAGAGACC.

There are many counts of this clone. One end of the junction fails to match germline, which may point to a read error. With the read ending 3 residues before the CDR3 end, the germline J gene is used to fill in that end. The chain couples TRBV4-2 to TRBJ2-3; D unresolved. The CDR3 is 12 residues long. The germline CDR1 and CDR2 sequences are LGHNA and YNFKEQ. CDR3 bases read: TGTGCCAGCAGCCCTAACACAGATCCG. It encodes CASSPNTDP. The whole CDR3 protein reads CASSPNTDPQYF.

Comment on this clone: The CDR3 extends 3 residues past the end of the read, so its final part is completed from the germline J gene. This sequence joins TRBV5-1 and TRBJ2-5; tentatively, D is TRBD1 (6 bases). V was trimmed by 0 bases and J by 2 bases, leaving 14 bases between them. This CDR3 is built from 16 residues. Per the germline V gene, CDR1 is SGHRS and CDR2 is YFSETQ. Here the CDR3 reads CASSLVAGVLQETQYF. CDR3 DNA, as far as it was read: TGCGCCAGCAGCTTGGTGGCAGGGGTTCTTCAAGAGACC.

Remarks on this clone: The read gets to within 3 residues of the CDR3 end, and the germline J gene fills in the rest. The chain employs TRBV7-3 and TRBJ1-2, with a possible D match to TRBD1 (5 bases). This CDR3 spans 15 amino acids. Germline CDR1 reads SGHTA; CDR2 reads FQGTGA. The sequenced CDR3 bases are TGTGCCAGCAGCTTAGGGGGACTAAGCACAGATACC. Protein sequence: CASSLGGLSTDT. The entire CDR3 reads CASSLGGLSTDTYTF.